This TCR beta chain was retrieved from a study of blood T cell repertoires in COVID-19. About the research overall: Sites across the United States, Italy and Spain contributed samples from acute and convalescent COVID-19.

This CDR3 is built from 16 residues. From germline, CDR1 is LNHNV and CDR2 YYDKDF (reference sequence). Between the trimmed V and J ends, which lost 0 bases and 3 bases, there was a span of 9 bases. There are a few counts of this clone. The method was immunoSEQ multiplex PCR; TCRdb's version includes in-frame clones alone and lacks a portion of them. The table has fewer than 150,000 clones, approximately 80% seen once. Material: peripheral blood. The TCR was taken from an elderly woman in a cohort sampled during active or convalescent COVID-19. This chain connects TRBV15 to TRBJ2-6, with a weak D call TRBD1 (5 bases). The CDR3 protein is CATSRERGSGANVLTF. DNA of the CDR3: TGTGCCACCAGCAGAGAAAGGGGTAGTGGGGCCAACGTCCTGACTTTC.